This T cell receptor (beta chain) originates from a study of early T cells in non-severe SARS-CoV-2 infection (dated by TCRdb to 2020 to 2023). For the study in its entirety: Because TCR sequencing relied on bulk RNA taken from unsorted whole blood, pairing of alpha and beta chains was not possible.

This clonotype was recorded a few times. No cognate antigen has been identified for it. No base quality information exists; no much larger clone differs at one position. General study outcomes and caveats: VDJdb matching was skewed toward anti-spike CD8 responses and likely underestimated virus-specific expansions by missing private and CD4 specificities.

The study was a case-control design nested within a healthcare worker cohort in London, UK, with weekly nasopharyngeal swab PCR tests and blood sampling. Healthcare workers were recruited between 23 and 31 March 2020, during the week of the UK lockdown, and were followed weekly for up to roughly 16 weeks. Library preparation used 5' RACE. The data were produced on a NextSeq 500. Unique molecular identifiers were attached to individual cDNA molecules in the TCR library protocol so that sequencing error and PCR bias could be corrected. Sequencing covered both TCR alpha and beta chains, and within each sample the abundances of alpha and beta sequences were tightly co-correlated. The original pipeline was this. Decombinator V4 was used to perform V gene, J gene and CDR3 annotation of TCR sequences. TCRs were defined as expanded if a significant change between any two time points was detected under a Poisson model with p below 0.0001. Abundances of TCRs were expressed as counts per million after normalisation to the total number of TCRs sequenced in each sample. TRAV1-2 paired with TRAJ12, TRAJ20 or TRAJ33 defined MAIT TCRs, while TRAV10 paired with TRAJ18 defined iNKT TCRs. A search of VDJdb, accessed on 1 November 2021, was run for TCRs annotated to CMV, EBV and SARS-CoV-2, with TCRs annotated for multiple antigens excluded. The public sequencing data were trimmed at Q25 with fastp and processed into clonotypes with MiXCR by TCRdb, which kept only in-frame beta chains. Rows are unified per CDR3 protein, each entry keeping the most common DNA and genes. The authors' filters were not applied to this entry. The sample records 65,000 to 75,000 distinct CDR3 sequences, around 10% of which are singletons. The ten largest clones represent 3% to 4% of the sample.

As encoded in the germline V gene (reference sequence), CDR1 is LNHDA while CDR2 is SQIVND. Counted from cysteine to phenylalanine, this CDR3 has 14 amino acids. Only the CDR3 region is kept as DNA, spanning 42 bases read in frame from base 1. V loses 3 bases of germline sequence and J loses 1 base, and the interval between the two ends is 10 bases. The origin of this receptor is an adult who was a healthcare worker with PCR-confirmed SARS-CoV-2 infection or an uninfected control (not recorded which). Input material: whole blood. The chain joins TRBV19 to TRBJ2-7; TRBD1 is perhaps the D gene, given 6 matching bases. The CDR3 protein is CASSIQDRSYEQYF. The DNA sequence reads TGTGCCAGTAGTATTCAGGACAGATCCTACGAGCAGTACTTC.